This T cell receptor (beta chain) comes out of a study of technical replicates of blood from a few donors. Using immunoSEQ multiplex PCR, the repertoire was profiled, and TCRdb retains in-frame clones only, with some absent. Of 80,000 or so clones listed, almost 96% were seen once; the top ten hold under 0.4%. The clonotype comes from a human donor in good health. Source material: T cells isolated from PBMCs.

The DNA of the CDR3 is TGTGCCAGCAGCCCAACAGGGTCAGAGACCCAGTACTTC. Translating gives CASSPTGSETQYF. The chain couples TRBV28 to TRBJ2-5, with a weak D call TRBD1 (6 bases). The CDR3 loop spans 13 amino acids. The germline V gene has CDR1 MDHEN and CDR2 SYDVKM. V dropped 6 bases and J dropped 4 bases, with 12 bases sitting between them.